Below are 20 T cell receptor beta chains sequenced from a single sample in a study of early T cells in non-severe SARS-CoV-2 infection. TCRdb analysed the 5' RACE reads with MiXCR anew, one entry per CDR3 protein. The sample contains about 80,000 distinct CDR3 sequences, 5% to 7% of which appear only once. Sequencing used whole blood. Receptors originate from an adult who was a healthcare worker with PCR-confirmed SARS-CoV-2 infection or an uninfected control (not recorded which).

This clonotype was seen more than once but under ten times. Since a much larger clone is just one base distant, this may be a read error. The chain joins TRBV7-2 to TRBJ2-3; no clear D gene. V was trimmed by 2 bases and J by 2 bases, leaving 2 bases between them. CDR1 is SGHTA and CDR2 is FQGNSA in the germline V gene. The length of the CDR3 is 12 residues. CDR3 amino acids: CASSLPTDTQYF. The DNA for the CDR3 is TGTGCCAGCAGCTTACCCACAGATACGCAGTATTTT.

This clonotype was seen many times. This sequence joins TRBV7-2 and TRBJ2-7; 9 positions agree with TRBD1. Per germline, CDR1 SGHTA and CDR2 FQGNSA. CDR3 length equals 15 residues. The V segment lost 5 bases and the J segment 2 bases; nucleotides outside the gene matches: 7. CDR3 DNA sequence: TGTGCCAGCAGCCCCCGACAGGGGGGGCCCTACGAGCAGTACTTC. Translating gives CASSPRQGGPYEQYF.

This chain uses TRBV7-2 with TRBJ2-3; 11 bases fit TRBD2. Germline V lookup: CDR1 SGHTA, CDR2 FQGNSA. This CDR3 is 16 amino acids long. Losses at the gene ends were 4 bases for V and 4 bases for J; bases not matched to a gene: 7. The CDR3 DNA sequence: TGTGCCAGCAGCTCCGGACTAGCGGGTATTGCAGATACGCAGTATTTT. Residues: CASSSGLAGIADTQYF.

The genes are TRBV6-5 and TRBJ2-1; tentative D call: TRBD2 (6 bases). This CDR3 comprises 14 residues. CDR1 and CDR2 from the germline V gene are MNHEY and SVGAGI. V shed 6 bases and J shed 0 bases, with 9 bases lying between them. The CDR3 nucleotides read TGTGCCAGCAGCCGGGACTTCTCCTACAATGAGCAGTTCTTC. Translation gives CASSRDFSYNEQFF.

This clonotype occurred many times. This chain connects TRBV20-1 to TRBJ2-7, with D uncertain. Trimming took off 1 base at V and 3 bases at J, with 7 bases between the two ends. Per germline, CDR1 DFQATT and CDR2 SNEGSKA (reference sequence). This CDR3 spans 12 amino acids. CDR3 sequence (DNA): TGCAGTGCTAGAGTGGATATCTACGAGCAGTACTTC. Its translation: CSARVDIYEQYF.

The chain carries TRBV6-2 or TRBV6-3 and TRBJ1-1, with 9 positions matching TRBD1. Per the germline V gene, CDR1 is MNHEY and CDR2 is SVGEGT. This CDR3 is built from 15 residues. V lost 7 bases, J lost 5 bases, and 11 bases stayed unmatched. Here the CDR3 DNA reads TGTGCCAGCACCCAGACCTTGACAGGGGGGACTGAAGCTTTCTTT. Encoded protein: CASTQTLTGGTEAFF.

This clonotype was recorded a few times. This sequence joins TRBV6-1 and TRBJ1-1; a possible D gene is TRBD1 (5 bases). Per the germline V gene, CDR1 is MNHNS and CDR2 is SASEGT. V lost 6 bases and J 10 bases, leaving 12 bases between the germline ends. The length of the CDR3 is 11 residues. CDR3 protein: CASRITGGAFF. As DNA, the CDR3 is TGTGCCAGCAGAATAACAGGAGGAGCTTTCTTT.

This clonotype showed up just a few times. The chain is built from TRBV5-1 and TRBJ2-7; the D call may be TRBD1 or TRBD2 (6 bases each). Germline loops: CDR1 SGHRS, CDR2 YFSETQ. This CDR3 comprises 17 residues. Trimming cost V 0 bases and J 5 bases, with 21 bases left between them. CDR3 DNA sequence: TGCGCCAGCAGCTTGGCCACCGGGGGCGTAGGATCCCACGAGCAGTACTTC. Protein: CASSLATGGVGSHEQYF.

This clonotype was detected only a few times. This chain uses TRBV6-6 with TRBJ1-1, with D perhaps matching TRBD1 (6 bases). CDR3 length equals 13 residues. From germline, CDR1 is MNHNY and CDR2 SVGAGI (reference sequence). V lost 10 bases, J lost 1 base, and 13 bases lay in between. CDR3 DNA: TGTGCCACCTACAGGGAGAGGAACACTGAAGCTTTCTTT. It codes for CATYRERNTEAFF.

Many counts were recorded for this clonotype. The V gene is TRBV6-6, the J gene TRBJ2-3; 10 bases map to TRBD2. Trimming took 6 bases from V and 2 from J; bases not matched to a gene: 5. The CDR3 consists of 15 residues. Germline V gives CDR1 MNHNY, CDR2 SVGAGI (reference sequence). The CDR3 is CASSWTSGTTDTQYF. Here the CDR3 DNA reads TGTGCCAGCAGCTGGACTAGCGGCACCACAGATACGCAGTATTTT.

The rearrangement joins TRBV20-1 to TRBJ2-2, with TRBD1 matching over 11 bases. There are 13 residues in the CDR3. J gave up 5 bases and V 6 bases, and 2 bases lay outside the gene matches. Germline values: CDR1 DFQATT, CDR2 SNEGSKA (reference sequence). The CDR3 DNA reads TGCAGTGCCGGACAGGGGGCGACCGGGGAGCTGTTTTTT. Amino acids: CSAGQGATGELFF.

This clonotype was counted a few times. The chain employs TRBV29-1 and TRBJ1-5, with D possibly being TRBD1 (5 bases). Trimming shortened V by 4 bases and J by 2 bases, and 6 bases separated the two germline ends. There are 12 residues in the CDR3. Germline values: CDR1 SQVTM, CDR2 ANQGSEA. The CDR3 DNA sequence: TGCAGCGTTGGGGGACGCAATCAGCCCCAGCATTTT. This gives the protein CSVGGRNQPQHF.

The sample holds a few counts of this clonotype. This chain uses TRBV2 with TRBJ2-2; D gene uncertain. This CDR3 spans 11 amino acids. Germline CDR1 and CDR2: SNHLY and FYNNEI. V was pared by 6 bases and J by 4 bases, with 3 bases between. CDR3 region: CASRGTGELFF. In DNA form, the CDR3 reads TGTGCCAGCAGGGGCACCGGGGAGCTGTTTTTT.

This clonotype was picked up many times. The CDR3 loop is CASSLAGVISSYNEQFF. The CDR3 DNA follows: TGTGCCAGCAGCTTAGCGGGGGTTATAAGCTCCTACAATGAGCAGTTCTTC. This sequence joins TRBV7-8 and TRBJ2-1; D could derive from TRBD1 or TRBD2 (5 bases each). The CDR3 totals 17 residues. CDR1 and CDR2 from the germline V gene are SGHVS and FQNEAQ. Trimming shortened V by 0 bases and J by 0 bases, and 12 bases separated the two germline ends.

This clonotype has just a few counts. J is TRBJ1-1 and V is TRBV20-1; D not resolved. This CDR3 contains 12 residues. Germline values: CDR1 DFQATT, CDR2 SNEGSKA (reference sequence). The ends were cut back, 3 bases at V and 2 bases at J, with 7 bases in the middle. This CDR3 reads CSASPVNTEAFF. The CDR3 nucleotides are TGCAGTGCTAGTCCCGTTAACACTGAAGCTTTCTTT.

This clonotype came up many times. The chain is built from TRBV11-2 and TRBJ2-1; D gene uncertain. V was shortened by 0 bases and J by 0 bases, with 9 bases between the two germline ends. This CDR3 comprises 16 residues. The germline V gene has CDR1 SGHAT and CDR2 FQNNGV. The CDR3 DNA reads as TGTGCCAGCAGCTTAGAGGCAGTGAGCTCCTACAATGAGCAGTTCTTC. Encoded protein: CASSLEAVSSYNEQFF.

The table lists this clonotype with many counts. The chain couples TRBV18 to TRBJ1-5; D unclear. Germline V gives CDR1 KGHSH, CDR2 LQKENI. This CDR3 contains 13 residues. V gave up 1 base and J gave up 7 bases, with 8 bases separating them. For the CDR3, the DNA is TGTGCCAGCTCACCACAGGGAGGGCAGCCCCAGCATTTT. Translating it yields CASSPQGGQPQHF.

This clonotype has ten or more counts. V and J are TRBV5-5 and TRBJ1-2; no clear D gene. Germline V lookup: CDR1 SGHKS, CDR2 YYEKEE (reference sequence). Trimming took 1 base from V and 8 from J, leaving 24 bases between them. The CDR3 extends over 17 amino acids. In DNA form, the CDR3 reads TGTGCCAGCAGCTTGAGTATTTCAATCCGGGCCTTTACAGGCTACACCTTC. Protein sequence: CASSLSISIRAFTGYTF.

This clonotype was seen many times. The rearrangement links TRBV20-1 to TRBJ2-1; a weak D match, TRBD2 (6 bases). Germline CDR1 DFQATT, CDR2 SNEGSKA (reference sequence). The CDR3 covers 14 residues. V was trimmed by 1 base and J by 4 bases, leaving 11 bases between them. CDR3 protein: CSARVRGTYNEQFF. The CDR3 region has the DNA TGCAGTGCTAGAGTTCGGGGGACTTACAATGAGCAGTTCTTC.

This clonotype was seen many times. The chain combines TRBV2 with TRBJ2-7; TRBD2 aligns across 7 bases. The germline V gene has CDR1 SNHLY and CDR2 FYNNEI. The V segment lost 10 bases and the J segment 3 bases; nucleotides outside the gene matches: 12. CDR3 size: 14 residues. This CDR3 is CATRRETRIYEQYF. CDR3 bases: TGTGCCACCCGGCGGGAGACTAGAATCTACGAGCAGTACTTC.